The source of this T cell receptor (beta chain) is a study of blood T cell repertoires in COVID-19 (dated by TCRdb to 2020 to 2021). In the study overall: Samples covering the acute and convalescent phases of COVID-19 were provided by collaborators in the United States, Italy and Spain. The samples were drawn from the first 160 participants of the ongoing ImmuneRACE study and from under 1,500 subjects provided by 6 global collaborators. The prospective study material was composed of cDNA or gDNA derived from T cells, B-cell-depleted T cells, or PBMCs. The repertoires were made available in a free public database intended to serve as a resource for research on the immune response to SARS-CoV-2. Sample metadata almost always included a de-identified subject ID, COVID-19 status, age in years and sex. Deeply sampled blood TCRbeta repertoires from subjects exposed to, actively infected with, or recovered from COVID-19 were included in the dataset. Where available, HLA class I and class II types were obtained from metadata supplied by the sample provider rather than from assay-based typing.

TCRbeta CDR3 regions were amplified from genomic DNA using the immunoSEQ Assay, a bias-controlled multiplex PCR. As for how the authors treated the data: Within the assay, amplification of reference gene primers was used to estimate how many nucleated cells each sample contained. To quantify the absolute abundance of each unique TCRbeta CDR3 rearrangement, sequence reads were collapsed and filtered. For each sample, productive Simpson clonality was calculated as the square root of Simpson's diversity index across productive rearrangements. Not all clones reach the TCRdb copy of this immuneACCESS table, which keeps in-frame sequences only. Checked studies attribute under half of the gap to unresolved V genes and leave the rest unexplained. Clone size and V and J calls were adopted from that table, with D and trimming inferred from the DNA. The sample table contains around 280,000 clones; only one count was recorded for around 89% of them. About 1.7% of the sample is held by the ten biggest clonotypes.

Participants in the prospective study were aged roughly 18 to 100 years, lived in 20 to 30 United States geographic areas, and enrolled through a virtual design. Cohort assignment in the prospective study relied on participant-reported clinical history from a screening survey and a study questionnaire. In the prospective study, whole blood, serum and a nasopharyngeal or oropharyngeal swab were collected from each participant by mobile phlebotomists. Over a roughly 2-month period, participants in the prospective study had the option of providing additional blood draws and questionnaires. Before DNA extraction, blood samples from the prospective study were shipped at room temperature or frozen. From a lookup of the germline V gene, CDR1 and CDR2 are LGHNA and YSLEER. The junction shows trimming of 2 bases on V and 3 bases on J, plus 14 bases between the germline ends. Measured from the cysteine to the phenylalanine, the CDR3 is 15 residues long. CDR3 DNA is the only sequence kept; it has 45 bases, read in frame from the first base.

Results and caveats for the whole study, not just this receptor: The quantity of clinical and demographic metadata differed by source and by participant and was supplied without curation.

On this clone: The target of this receptor is not known. The sample holds no much larger clone one base away, and base qualities are not on file.

The chain links TRBV4-3 with TRBJ2-7; the D gene is possibly TRBD1, with 7 bases matching. This receptor was taken from a woman aged 18-30 years with acute COVID-19. Sequences were obtained from PBMCs or T cells enriched from blood (not recorded which). Here the CDR3 is given as CASSQQWQGGYEQYF. The DNA reads as follows: TGCGCCAGCAGCCAACAATGGCAGGGGGGCTACGAGCAGTACTTC.